Listed below are T cell receptor beta chains from one sample, sequenced in a study of T-cell memory formation after mild COVID-19. TCRdb reprocessed the 5' RACE reads via MiXCR and lists one record per CDR3 protein. The data contain some 150,000 distinct CDR3 sequences, around 5.8% of them singletons. Material: PBMCs or a T cell subset sorted from them (not recorded which). These receptors all come from an adult woman who had mild COVID-19 (a few samples of this study predate the infection). Cell type and time point are not known. Both conserved end residues are part of each CDR3. A D gene is named only where the DNA matches it firmly. Clone size is not always given. Where it is, it says once, few, many or a class for expanded clones.

TRBV14	.	TRBJ1-5	.	TGTGCCAGCAGTCGGACCAACAATCAGCCCCAGCATTTT	CASSRTNNQPQHF
TRBV5-4	.	TRBJ2-1	TRBD2	TGTGCCAGCAGCTCCGGGACTAGGGTAGCCGTGCCCTACAATGAGCAGTTCTTC	CASSSGTRVAVPYNEQFF
TRBV7-9	.	TRBJ1-6	TRBD1	TGTGCCAGCAGCTTACTGGTGGTGGGGACAGATAATTCACCCCTCCACTTT	CASSLLVVGTDNSPLHF
TRBV7-6	many	TRBJ2-4	.	TGTGCCAGCAGCTTAGGTAGTGCGGGAAACATTCAGTACTTC	CASSLGSAGNIQYF
TRBV7-6	many	TRBJ2-7	.	TGTGCCAGCAGCTTTTCAGCCGGGACAATGAGCCCCTACGAGCAGTACTTC	CASSFSAGTMSPYEQYF
TRBV5-1	many	TRBJ1-4	.	TGCGCCAGCAGCTTGGCAATCGGGGAAAAACTGTTTTTT	CASSLAIGEKLFF
TRBV5-4	.	TRBJ2-6	.	TGTGCCAGCAGCTCTCCATTCTCTGGGGCCAACGTCCTGACTTTC	CASSSPFSGANVLTF
TRBV29-1	.	TRBJ2-2	.	TGCAGCGTCCAGGGGCTGGGCACCGGGGAGCTGTTTTTT	CSVQGLGTGELFF
TRBV10-3	many	TRBJ2-1	TRBD2	TGTGCCATCAGTGAGTCGACTCGACTAGCGGGAGAGGGTGAGCAGTTCTTC	CAISESTRLAGEGEQFF
TRBV7-2	many	TRBJ1-2	.	TGTGCCAGCAGCTTAGGGTTTGAGGATGGCTACACCTTC	CASSLGFEDGYTF
TRBV12-3/TRBV12-4	many	TRBJ1-4	.	TGTGCCAGCAGGAACAGTGAAAAACTGTTTTTT	CASRNSEKLFF
TRBV5-1	many	TRBJ1-6	TRBD1	TGCGCCAGCAGCTTGCGGACAGGGGGATTGTCACCCCTCCACTTT	CASSLRTGGLSPLHF
TRBV5-6	.	TRBJ2-3	TRBD2	TGTGCCAGCTTACTAGCGGGGGCCGTCACAGATACGCAGTATTTT	CASLLAGAVTDTQYF
TRBV20-1	many	TRBJ2-3	.	TGCAGTGCTAGAGATTTGCGGATCACAGATACGCAGTATTTT	CSARDLRITDTQYF
TRBV20-1	many	TRBJ2-4	TRBD1	TGCAGTGCGGAGGACAGGAAAAACATTCAGTACTTC	CSAEDRKNIQYF
TRBV3-1	many	TRBJ2-7	.	TGTGCCAGCAGCCAAGGGACCGTGAGGGACGAGCAGTACTTC	CASSQGTVRDEQYF
TRBV11-2	.	TRBJ2-3	TRBD2	TGTGCCAGCAGCTTTAGCGGGGCCCCCCGCGATACGCAGTATTTT	CASSFSGAPRDTQYF
TRBV30	.	TRBJ2-7	TRBD1	TGTGCCTGGAGTGGTCACAGGGGCCACGAGCAGTACTTC	CAWSGHRGHEQYF
TRBV12-3/TRBV12-4	many	TRBJ2-1	.	TGTGCCAGCAGTTTCGGGCTTCCTGAGCAGTTCTTC	CASSFGLPEQFF